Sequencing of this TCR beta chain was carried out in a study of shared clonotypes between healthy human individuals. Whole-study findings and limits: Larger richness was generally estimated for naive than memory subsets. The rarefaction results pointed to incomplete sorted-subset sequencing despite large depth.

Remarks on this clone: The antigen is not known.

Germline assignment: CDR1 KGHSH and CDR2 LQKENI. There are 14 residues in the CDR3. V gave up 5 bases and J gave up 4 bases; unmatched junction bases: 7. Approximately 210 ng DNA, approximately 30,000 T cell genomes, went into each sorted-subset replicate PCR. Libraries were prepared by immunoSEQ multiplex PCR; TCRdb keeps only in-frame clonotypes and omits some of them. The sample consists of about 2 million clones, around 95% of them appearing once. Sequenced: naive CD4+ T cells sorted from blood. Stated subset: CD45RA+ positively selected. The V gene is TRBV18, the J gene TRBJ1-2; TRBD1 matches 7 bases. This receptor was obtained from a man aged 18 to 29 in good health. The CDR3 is CASSTTGFFYGYTF. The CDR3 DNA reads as TGTGCCAGCTCAACGACAGGGTTCTTCTATGGCTACACCTTC.